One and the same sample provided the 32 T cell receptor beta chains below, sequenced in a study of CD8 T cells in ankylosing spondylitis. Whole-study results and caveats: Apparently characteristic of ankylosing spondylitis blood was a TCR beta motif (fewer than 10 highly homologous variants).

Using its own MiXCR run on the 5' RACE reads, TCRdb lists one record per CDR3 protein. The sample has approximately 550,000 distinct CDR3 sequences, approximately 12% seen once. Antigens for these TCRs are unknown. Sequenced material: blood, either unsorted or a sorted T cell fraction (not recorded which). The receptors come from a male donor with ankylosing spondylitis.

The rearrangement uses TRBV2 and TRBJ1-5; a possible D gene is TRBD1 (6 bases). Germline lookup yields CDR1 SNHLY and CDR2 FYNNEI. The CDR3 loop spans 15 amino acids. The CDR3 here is CSSSGQTYSNQPQHF. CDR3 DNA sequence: TGTAGCAGCAGCGGACAGACATATAGCAATCAGCCCCAGCATTTT.

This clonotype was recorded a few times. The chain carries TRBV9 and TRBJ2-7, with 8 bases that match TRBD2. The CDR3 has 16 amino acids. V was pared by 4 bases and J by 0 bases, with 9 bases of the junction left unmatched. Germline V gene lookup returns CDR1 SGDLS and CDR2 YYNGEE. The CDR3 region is CASSPRLASSSYEQYF. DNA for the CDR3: TGTGCCAGCAGCCCACGACTAGCGTCGAGCTCCTACGAGCAGTACTTC.

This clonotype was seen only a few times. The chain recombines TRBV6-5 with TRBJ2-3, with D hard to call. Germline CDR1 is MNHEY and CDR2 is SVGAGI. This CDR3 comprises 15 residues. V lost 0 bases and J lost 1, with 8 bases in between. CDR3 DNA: TGTGCCAGCAGTTACTCGAGACGGGGCACAGATACGCAGTATTTT. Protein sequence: CASSYSRRGTDTQYF.

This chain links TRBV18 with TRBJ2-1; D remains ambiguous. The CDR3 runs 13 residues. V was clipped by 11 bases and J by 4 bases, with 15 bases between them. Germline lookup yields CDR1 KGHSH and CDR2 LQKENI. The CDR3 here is CAAAEDSYNEQFF. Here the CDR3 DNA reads TGTGCCGCGGCTGAGGATTCTTACAATGAGCAGTTCTTC.

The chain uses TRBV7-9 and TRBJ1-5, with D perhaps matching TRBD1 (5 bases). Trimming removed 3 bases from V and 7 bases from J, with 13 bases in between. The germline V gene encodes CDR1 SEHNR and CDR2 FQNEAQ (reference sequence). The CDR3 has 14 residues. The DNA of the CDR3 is TGTGCCAGCAGCTTTGATGGACATAGCCAGCCCCAGCATTTT. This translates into CASSFDGHSQPQHF. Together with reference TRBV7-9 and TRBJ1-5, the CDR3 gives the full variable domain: DTGVSQNPRHKITKRGQNVTFRCDPISEHNRLYWYRQTLGQGPEFLTYFQNEAQLEKSRLLSDRFSAERPKGSFSTLEIQRTEQGDSAMYLCASSFDGHSQPQHFGDGTRLSIL.

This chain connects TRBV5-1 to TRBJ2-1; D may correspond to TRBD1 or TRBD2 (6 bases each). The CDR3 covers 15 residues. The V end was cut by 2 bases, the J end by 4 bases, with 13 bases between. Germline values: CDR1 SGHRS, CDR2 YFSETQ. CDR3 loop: CASSLGGIAYNEQFF. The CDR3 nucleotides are TGCGCCAGCAGCTTAGGGGGGATAGCTTACAATGAGCAGTTCTTC.

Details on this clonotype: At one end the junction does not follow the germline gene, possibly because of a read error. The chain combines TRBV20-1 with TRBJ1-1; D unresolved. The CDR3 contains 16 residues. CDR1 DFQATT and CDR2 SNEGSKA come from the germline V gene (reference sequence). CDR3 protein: CSARDPGPSVNTEAFF. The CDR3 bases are TGCAGTGCTCGAGATCCGGGTCCCTCAGTGAACACTGAAGCTTTCTTT.

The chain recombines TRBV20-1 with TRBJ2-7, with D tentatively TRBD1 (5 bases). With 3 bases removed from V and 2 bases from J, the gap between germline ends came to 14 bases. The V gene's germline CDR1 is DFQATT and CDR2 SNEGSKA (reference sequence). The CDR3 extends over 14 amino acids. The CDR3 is CSASFEGATYEQYF. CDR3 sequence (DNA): TGCAGTGCTAGTTTTGAAGGGGCCACCTACGAGCAGTACTTC.

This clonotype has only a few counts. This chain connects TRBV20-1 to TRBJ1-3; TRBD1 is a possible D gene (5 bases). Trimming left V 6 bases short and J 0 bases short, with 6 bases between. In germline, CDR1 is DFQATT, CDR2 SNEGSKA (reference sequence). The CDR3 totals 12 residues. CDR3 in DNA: TGCAGTGCCGGGGGCTCTGGAAACACCATATATTTT. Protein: CSAGGSGNTIYF.

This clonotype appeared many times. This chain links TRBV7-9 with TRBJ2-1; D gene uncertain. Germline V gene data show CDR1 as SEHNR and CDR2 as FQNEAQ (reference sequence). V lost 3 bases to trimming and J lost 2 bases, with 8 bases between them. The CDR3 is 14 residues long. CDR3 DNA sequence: TGTGCCAGCAGCTTTAGAGACACCTACAATGAGCAGTTCTTC. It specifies CASSFRDTYNEQFF. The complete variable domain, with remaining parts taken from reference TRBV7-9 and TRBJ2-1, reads DTGVSQNPRHKITKRGQNVTFRCDPISEHNRLYWYRQTLGQGPEFLTYFQNEAQLEKSRLLSDRFSAERPKGSFSTLEIQRTEQGDSAMYLCASSFRDTYNEQFFGPGTRLTVL.

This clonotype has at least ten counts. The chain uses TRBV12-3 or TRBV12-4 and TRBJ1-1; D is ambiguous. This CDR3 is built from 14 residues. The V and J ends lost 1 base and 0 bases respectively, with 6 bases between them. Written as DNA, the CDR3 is TGTGCCAGCAGTTTAGTTACCATGAACACTGAAGCTTTCTTT. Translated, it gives CASSLVTMNTEAFF.

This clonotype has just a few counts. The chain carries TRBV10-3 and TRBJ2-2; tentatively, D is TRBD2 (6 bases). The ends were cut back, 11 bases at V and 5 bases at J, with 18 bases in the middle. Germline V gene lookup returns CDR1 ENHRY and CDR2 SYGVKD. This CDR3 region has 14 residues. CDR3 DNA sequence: TGTGCCGCTTATAGCGAAAGCGGGACCGGGGAGCTGTTTTTT. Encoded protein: CAAYSESGTGELFF.

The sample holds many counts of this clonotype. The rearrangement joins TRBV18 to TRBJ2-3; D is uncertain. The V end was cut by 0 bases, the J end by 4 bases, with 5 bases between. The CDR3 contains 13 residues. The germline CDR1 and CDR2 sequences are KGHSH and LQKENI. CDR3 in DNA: TGTGCCAGCTCACCACCCTCTGCAGATACGCAGTATTTT. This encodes CASSPPSADTQYF.

The CDR3 region is CASSYLDSRGETQYF. The CDR3 DNA sequence: TGTGCCAGCAGTTACCTTGACTCTCGGGGGGAGACCCAGTACTTC. The chain uses TRBV5-6 and TRBJ2-5, with D possibly TRBD2 on 6 matching bases. Germline V lookup: CDR1 SGHDT, CDR2 YYEEEE. The V end was cut by 5 bases, the J end by 5 bases, with 19 bases between. The CDR3 is 15 residues long.

CDR3 nucleotides: TGTGCCAGCAGCCCCGGGACAGGCTCTACCGGGGAGCTGTTTTTT. It is translated as CASSPGTGSTGELFF. This chain connects TRBV11-2 to TRBJ2-2, with TRBD1 identical over 8 bases. The CDR3 is made up of 15 amino acids. Germline V lookup: CDR1 SGHAT, CDR2 FQNNGV. The junction had 7 bases not matched to a gene; V was cut back by 5 bases and J by 5 bases.

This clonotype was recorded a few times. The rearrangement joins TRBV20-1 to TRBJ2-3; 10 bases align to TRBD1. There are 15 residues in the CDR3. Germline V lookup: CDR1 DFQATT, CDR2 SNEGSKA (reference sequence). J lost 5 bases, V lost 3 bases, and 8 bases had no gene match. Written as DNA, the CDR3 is TGCAGTGCTAGGGGGGACAGGGGAATTGGAGATACGCAGTATTTT. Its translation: CSARGDRGIGDTQYF.

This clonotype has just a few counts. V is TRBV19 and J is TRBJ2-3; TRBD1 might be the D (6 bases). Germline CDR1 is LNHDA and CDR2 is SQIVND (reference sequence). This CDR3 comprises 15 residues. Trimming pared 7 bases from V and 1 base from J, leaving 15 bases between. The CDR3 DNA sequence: TGTGCCAGTACTTACCGGGACACCCGCACAGATACGCAGTATTTT. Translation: CASTYRDTRTDTQYF.

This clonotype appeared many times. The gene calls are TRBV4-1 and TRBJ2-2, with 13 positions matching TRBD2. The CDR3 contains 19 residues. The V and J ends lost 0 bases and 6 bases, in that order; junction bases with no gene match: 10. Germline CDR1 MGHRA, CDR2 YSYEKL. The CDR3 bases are TGCGCCAGCAGCCAAGATAGGACTAGCGGGAGTCTTTTCCCCGGGGAGCTGTTTTTT. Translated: CASSQDRTSGSLFPGELFF.

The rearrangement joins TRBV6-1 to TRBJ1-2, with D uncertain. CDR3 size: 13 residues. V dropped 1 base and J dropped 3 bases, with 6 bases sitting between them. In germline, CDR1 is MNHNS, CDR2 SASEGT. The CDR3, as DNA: TGTGCCAGCAGTGAAGGGGGAGACTATGGCTACACCTTC. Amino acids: CASSEGGDYGYTF.

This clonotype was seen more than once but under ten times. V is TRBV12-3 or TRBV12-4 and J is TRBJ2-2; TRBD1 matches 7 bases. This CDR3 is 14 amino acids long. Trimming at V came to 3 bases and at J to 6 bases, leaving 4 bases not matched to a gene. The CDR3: CASSFLQGAGELFF. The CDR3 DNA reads TGTGCCAGCAGTTTCCTCCAGGGGGCCGGGGAGCTGTTTTTT.

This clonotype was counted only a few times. The CDR3 region has the DNA TGTGCCAGCAGTCGAGCCGGGGGGGATTACAATGAGCAGTTCTTC. This gives the protein CASSRAGGDYNEQFF. This chain connects TRBV5-6 to TRBJ2-1; 8 nucleotides line up with TRBD2. The CDR3 consists of 15 residues. The junction had 8 bases not matched to a gene; V was cut back by 5 bases and J by 4 bases. Germline CDR1 and CDR2: SGHDT and YYEEEE. The full variable domain, with the rest looked up from reference TRBV5-6 and TRBJ2-1, is DAGVTQSPTHLIKTRGQQVTLRCSPKSGHDTVSWYQQALGQGPQFIFQYYEEEERQRGNFPDRFSGHQFPNYSSELNVNALLLGDSALYLCASSRAGGDYNEQFFGPGTRLTVL.

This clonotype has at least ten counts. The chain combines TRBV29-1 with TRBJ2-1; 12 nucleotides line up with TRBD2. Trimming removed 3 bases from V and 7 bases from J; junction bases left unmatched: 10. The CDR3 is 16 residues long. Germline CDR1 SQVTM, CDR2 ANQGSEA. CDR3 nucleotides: TGCAGCGTTGACGCTAGCGGGAGGGCCCTGGGGAATGAGCAGTTCTTC. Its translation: CSVDASGRALGNEQFF.

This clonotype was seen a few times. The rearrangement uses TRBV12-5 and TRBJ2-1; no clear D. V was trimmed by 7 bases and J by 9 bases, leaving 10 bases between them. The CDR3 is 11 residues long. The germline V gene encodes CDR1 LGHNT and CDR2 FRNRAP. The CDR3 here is CASDEDSEQFF. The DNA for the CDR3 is TGTGCTAGTGACGAAGATAGTGAGCAGTTCTTC.

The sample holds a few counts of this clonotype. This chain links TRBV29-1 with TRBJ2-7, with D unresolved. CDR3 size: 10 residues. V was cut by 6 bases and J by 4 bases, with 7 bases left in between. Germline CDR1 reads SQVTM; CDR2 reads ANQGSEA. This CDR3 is CSVVGYEQYF. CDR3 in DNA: TGCAGCGTGGTGGGGTACGAGCAGTACTTC.

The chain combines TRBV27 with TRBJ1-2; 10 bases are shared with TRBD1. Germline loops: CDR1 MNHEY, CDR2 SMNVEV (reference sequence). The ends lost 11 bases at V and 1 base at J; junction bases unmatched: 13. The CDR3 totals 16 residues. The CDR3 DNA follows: TGTGCCGGAAGCCGGGACAGGGGTTACTTTAACTATGGCTACACCTTC. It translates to CAGSRDRGYFNYGYTF.

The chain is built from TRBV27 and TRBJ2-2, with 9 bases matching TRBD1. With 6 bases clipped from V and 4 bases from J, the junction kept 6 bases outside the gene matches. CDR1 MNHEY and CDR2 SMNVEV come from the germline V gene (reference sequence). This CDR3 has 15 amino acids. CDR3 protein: CASRSRDRVTGELFF. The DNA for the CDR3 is TGTGCCAGCAGATCTAGGGACAGGGTCACCGGGGAGCTGTTTTTT.

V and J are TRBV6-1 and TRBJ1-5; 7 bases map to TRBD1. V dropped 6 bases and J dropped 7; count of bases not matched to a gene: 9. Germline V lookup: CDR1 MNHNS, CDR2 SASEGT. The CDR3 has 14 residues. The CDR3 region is CASSLDRVGQPQHF. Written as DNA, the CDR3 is TGTGCCAGCAGCCTTGACAGGGTCGGGCAGCCCCAGCATTTT.

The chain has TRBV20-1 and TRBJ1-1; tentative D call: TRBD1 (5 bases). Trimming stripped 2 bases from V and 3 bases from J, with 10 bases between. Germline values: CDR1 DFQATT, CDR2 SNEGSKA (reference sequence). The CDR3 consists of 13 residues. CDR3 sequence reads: CSARTTGDTEAFF. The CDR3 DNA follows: TGCAGTGCTAGAACGACGGGGGACACTGAAGCTTTCTTT.

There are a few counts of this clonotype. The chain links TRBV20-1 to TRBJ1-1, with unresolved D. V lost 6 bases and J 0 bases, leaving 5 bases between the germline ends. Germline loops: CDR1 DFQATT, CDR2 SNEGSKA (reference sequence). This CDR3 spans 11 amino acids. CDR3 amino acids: CSAMMNTEAFF. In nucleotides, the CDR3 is TGCAGTGCCATGATGAACACTGAAGCTTTCTTT.

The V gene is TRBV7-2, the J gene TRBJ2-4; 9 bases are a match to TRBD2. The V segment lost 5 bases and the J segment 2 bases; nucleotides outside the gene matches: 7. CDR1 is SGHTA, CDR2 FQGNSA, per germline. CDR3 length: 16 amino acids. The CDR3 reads CASSLVGLASKNIQYF. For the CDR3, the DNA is TGTGCCAGCAGCCTCGTGGGACTAGCCTCCAAAAACATTCAGTACTTC.

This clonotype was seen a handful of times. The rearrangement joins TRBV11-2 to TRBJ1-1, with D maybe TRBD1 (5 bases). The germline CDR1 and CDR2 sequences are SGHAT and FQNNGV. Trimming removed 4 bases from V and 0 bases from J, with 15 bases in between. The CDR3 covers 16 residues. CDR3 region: CASSSRGGDVNTEAFF. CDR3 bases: TGTGCCAGCAGCTCCCGGGGGGGAGATGTGAACACTGAAGCTTTCTTT.

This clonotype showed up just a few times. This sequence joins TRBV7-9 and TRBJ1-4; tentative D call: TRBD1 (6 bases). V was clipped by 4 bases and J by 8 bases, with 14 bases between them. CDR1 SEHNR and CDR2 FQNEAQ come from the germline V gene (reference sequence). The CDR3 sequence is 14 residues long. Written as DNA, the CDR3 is TGTGCCAGCAGCTCTGTGGGGGGCAGCGAAAAACTGTTTTTT. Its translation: CASSSVGGSEKLFF. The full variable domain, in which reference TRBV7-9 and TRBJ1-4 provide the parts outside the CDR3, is DTGVSQNPRHKITKRGQNVTFRCDPISEHNRLYWYRQTLGQGPEFLTYFQNEAQLEKSRLLSDRFSAERPKGSFSTLEIQRTEQGDSAMYLCASSSVGGSEKLFFGSGTQLSVL.